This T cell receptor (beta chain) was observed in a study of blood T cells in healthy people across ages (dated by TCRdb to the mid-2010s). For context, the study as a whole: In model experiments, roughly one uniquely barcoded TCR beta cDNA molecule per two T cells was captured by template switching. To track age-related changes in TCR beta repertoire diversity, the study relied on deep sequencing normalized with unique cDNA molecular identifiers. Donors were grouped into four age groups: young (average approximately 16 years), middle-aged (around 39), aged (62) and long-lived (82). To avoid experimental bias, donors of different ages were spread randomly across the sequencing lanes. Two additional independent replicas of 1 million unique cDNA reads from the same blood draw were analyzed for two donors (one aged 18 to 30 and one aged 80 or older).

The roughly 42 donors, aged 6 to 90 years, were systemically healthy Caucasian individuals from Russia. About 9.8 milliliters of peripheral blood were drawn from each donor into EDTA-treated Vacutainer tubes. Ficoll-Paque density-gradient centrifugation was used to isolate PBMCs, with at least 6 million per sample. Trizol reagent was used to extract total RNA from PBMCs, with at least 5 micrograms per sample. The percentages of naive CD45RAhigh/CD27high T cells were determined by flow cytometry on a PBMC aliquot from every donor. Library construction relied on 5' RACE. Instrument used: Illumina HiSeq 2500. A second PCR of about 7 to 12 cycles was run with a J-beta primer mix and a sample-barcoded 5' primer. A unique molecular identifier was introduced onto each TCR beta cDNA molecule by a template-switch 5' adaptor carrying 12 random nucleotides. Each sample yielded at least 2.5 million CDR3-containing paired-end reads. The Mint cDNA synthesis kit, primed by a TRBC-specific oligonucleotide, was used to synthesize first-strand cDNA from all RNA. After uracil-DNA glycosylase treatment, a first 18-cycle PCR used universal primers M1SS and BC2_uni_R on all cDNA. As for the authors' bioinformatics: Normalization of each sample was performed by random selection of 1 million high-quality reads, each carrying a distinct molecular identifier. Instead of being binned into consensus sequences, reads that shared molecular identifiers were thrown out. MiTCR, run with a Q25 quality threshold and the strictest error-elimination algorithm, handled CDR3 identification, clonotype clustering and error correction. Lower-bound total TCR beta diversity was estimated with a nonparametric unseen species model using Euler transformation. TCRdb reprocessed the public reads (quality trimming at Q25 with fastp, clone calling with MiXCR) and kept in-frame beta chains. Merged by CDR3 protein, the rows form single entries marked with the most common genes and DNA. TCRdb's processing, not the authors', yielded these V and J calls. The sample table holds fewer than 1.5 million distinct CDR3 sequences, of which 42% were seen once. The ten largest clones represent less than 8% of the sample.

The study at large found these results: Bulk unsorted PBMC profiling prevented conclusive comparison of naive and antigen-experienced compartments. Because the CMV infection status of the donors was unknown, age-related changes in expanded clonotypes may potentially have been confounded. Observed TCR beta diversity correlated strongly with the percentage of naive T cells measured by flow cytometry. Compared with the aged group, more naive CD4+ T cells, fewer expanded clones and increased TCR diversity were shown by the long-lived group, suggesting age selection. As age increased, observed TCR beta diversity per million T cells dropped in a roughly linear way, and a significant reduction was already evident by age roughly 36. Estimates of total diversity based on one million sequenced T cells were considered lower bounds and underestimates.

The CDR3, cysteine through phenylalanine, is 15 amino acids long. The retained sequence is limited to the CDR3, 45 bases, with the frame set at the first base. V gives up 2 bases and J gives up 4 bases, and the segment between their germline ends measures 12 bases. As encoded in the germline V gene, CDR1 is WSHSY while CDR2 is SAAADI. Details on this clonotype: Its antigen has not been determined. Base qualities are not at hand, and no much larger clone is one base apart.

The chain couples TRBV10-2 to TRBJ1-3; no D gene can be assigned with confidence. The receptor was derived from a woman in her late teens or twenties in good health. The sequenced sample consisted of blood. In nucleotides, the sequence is TGCGCCAGCAGTGAGGCCCCCGGGTCGGGAAACACCATATATTTT. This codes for CASSEAPGSGNTIYF.